Shown below are 5 T cell receptor beta chains from a single sample sequenced in a study of T-cell reconstitution after alpha-beta-depleted transplantation in children (dated by TCRdb to about 2016). Library prep was done by PCR. Sequencing was carried out with an Illumina HiSeq 2500. To normalize quantification of the TCRbeta repertoire, the TCR libraries were built with molecular barcoding that relied on unique molecular identifiers. TCRdb handled the public reads itself, with Q25 trimming in fastp and clone calling in MiXCR, and kept productive beta chains. Rows matching on CDR3 protein sequence are summarized as one entry with the most common DNA and genes. Present in this sample are roughly 570,000 distinct CDR3 sequences, about a quarter of which were seen just once. Of the sample, around 36% is held by the ten largest clones. This sample's treatment or condition label indicates: allogeneic hematopoietic cell transplantation with graft depleted of TCRalphabeta T cells and CD19 B cells.

The source was PBMCs, collected before TCRalphabeta/CD19-depleted stem cell transplant. These TCRs come from a boy in the first two years of life with Wiskott-Aldrich syndrome, due to receive a stem cell transplant.

CDR3: CASSLTGTGGTDTQYF. The CDR3 DNA reads TGCGCCAGCAGCTTGACTGGGACAGGAGGCACAGATACGCAGTATTTT. The chain has TRBV5-1 and TRBJ2-3; 8 bases agree with TRBD1. The J segment lost 1 base and the V segment lost 1 base, leaving 5 bases of the junction unmatched. The CDR3 loop spans 16 amino acids. CDR1 is SGHRS and CDR2 is YFSETQ in the germline V gene. Based on the CDR3 plus reference TRBV5-1 and TRBJ2-3, the full variable domain is KAGVTQTPRYLIKTRGQQVTLSCSPISGHRSVSWYQQTPGQGLQFLFEYFSETQRNKGNFPGRFSGRQFSNSRSEMNVSTLELGDSALYLCASSLTGTGGTDTQYFGPGTRLTVL.

The chain carries TRBV9 and TRBJ1-3, with a weak D call TRBD1 (5 bases). V was clipped by 0 bases and J by 1 base, with 11 bases between them. Germline-derived CDR1 and CDR2 are SGDLS and YYNGEE. The CDR3 runs to 16 residues. CDR3 coding DNA: TGTGCCAGCAGCGTAGGACAGACGATATCTGGAAACACCATATATTTT. The encoded protein is CASSVGQTISGNTIYF.

The genes are TRBV20-1 and TRBJ1-6; no reliable D call. Germline CDR1 is DFQATT and CDR2 is SNEGSKA (reference sequence). V was pared by 2 bases and J by 5 bases, with 7 bases between. CDR3 length equals 13 residues. This chain's CDR3 is CSARSVDNSPLHF. The CDR3 DNA reads as TGCAGTGCTAGAAGTGTGGATAATTCACCCCTCCACTTT.

This clonotype was found a few times. This chain links TRBV6-5 with TRBJ2-1, with 10 bases matching TRBD2. The CDR3 has 15 residues. Germline V gene data show CDR1 as MNHEY and CDR2 as SVGAGI. J lost 10 bases, V lost 0 bases, and 6 bases had no gene match. The CDR3 sequence is CASSYSSGRAREQFF. The CDR3 DNA is TGTGCCAGCAGTTACTCCAGCGGGAGGGCCCGGGAGCAGTTCTTC.

V is TRBV5-1 and J is TRBJ2-7; D unresolved. Between the trimmed V and J ends, which lost 3 bases and 4 bases, there was a span of 8 bases. The CDR3 totals 12 residues. Germline V gene sequence: CDR1 SGHRS, CDR2 YFSETQ. The CDR3 bases are TGCGCCAGCAGCTCTAAGGGTTACGAGCAGTACTTC. Residues: CASSSKGYEQYF.